This T cell receptor beta chain is from a study of prognosis after radiotherapy for stage I lung cancer (dated by TCRdb to the early 2020s). General notes on the study: Around 20 stage I NSCLC patients were enrolled in Nanjing, China, between early 2018 and January 2019. Image-guided IMRT or VMAT was used to deliver SBRT in 3 to 5 fractions at a biologically effective dose of at least 100 Gy. The cohort included about 12 men and about 6 women, with a median age of about 70 years and a range of roughly 53 to 85 years. After SBRT, distant metastases developed in about 20% of the 19 patients at a median of around 7 months, while the remaining 15 patients had no significant progression. Every patient was regarded as medically inoperable, because of comorbidities in about 12 cases and refusal of surgery in more than 5 cases. For each of the 20 or so patients, one blood sample was taken before SBRT and one after, so the study sequenced about 40 samples in total. SBRT was not combined with any concurrent therapy in any patient. Squamous cell carcinoma histology was identified in over five patients, and adenocarcinoma histology was identified in twelve patients. About 5 patients had oligometastatic NSCLC after surgical resection of the primary tumor, and 13 to 15 had newly diagnosed primary stage I lung tumors. The study profiled peripheral blood TCR beta repertoires from stage I NSCLC patients before and after stereotactic body radiotherapy and related them to distant failure.

The paper's findings and limits, for the study overall: Limitations of the study included a small cohort and short follow-up, and the study findings need independent validation. A decrease in unique TCR clone counts was observed after SBRT (median about 9,400 before versus approximately 6,900 after; Wilcoxon paired P=0.011). TRBV and TRBJ usage frequencies reportedly varied with metastasis status, involving two V genes at baseline and roughly 9 V and two J genes after SBRT. None of the reported P values were adjusted for multiple comparisons. Post-SBRT Shannon entropy and its change from baseline were lower in patients who developed distant metastases; baseline Shannon entropy was not associated with metastases. Tumor specificity of expanded TCR clones was not determined.

No patient had a history of other malignancies or prior chemotherapy or radiotherapy, and all had node-negative disease on CT and PET/CT. At each of two time points, roughly 6.5 milliliters of peripheral venous blood were collected in EDTA tubes. PBMCs were isolated by Ficoll-Paque Plus density-gradient centrifugation. Samples were stored at -80°C immediately after collection until analysis. The germline V gene encodes CDR1 ENHRY and CDR2 SYGVKD. The CDR3, cysteine through phenylalanine, is 14 amino acids long. This entry keeps only the CDR3 DNA: 42 bases, framed from base 1. From V the trimming removes 6 bases and from J it removes 8 bases, while the gene matches leave 6 bases of the junction unaccounted for. This clonotype showed up many times. Its specific antigen is unknown. The input lacks base qualities; no much larger clone sits a single base away. The TCR beta CDR3 region was amplified from genomic DNA by two rounds of multiplex PCR. In the first PCR round, primers specific to each TRBV and TRBJ gene were used, and the primer sequences were filed in Chinese patent CN105087789A. Universal primers were used in the second round of PCR. The Roche High Pure PCR Template Preparation Kit was used to extract genomic DNA from the frozen PBMCs. Paired-end sequencing with 151 bp reads was performed on the libraries using an Illumina HiSeq 3000. Per the source publication's procedure: CutAdapt was used to remove raw reads lacking the multiplex PCR primer sequences. PEAR was used to merge high-quality paired reads into contigs. TRB V, D and J gene segments were assigned to each contig with MiXCR by alignment to reference sequences. CDR3 sequences were clustered by base quality and sequence similarity to remove sequencing errors. Shannon entropy normalized by the natural log of productive TCR sequence number was used as the measure of diversity. Clonality was defined as one minus Shannon entropy divided by the natural log of the number of unique clonotypes. Using the Youden index from ROC curves, the researchers picked the repertoire-metric cut-offs for progression-free survival, and all analyses were carried out in R 3.5.3. TCRdb passed the public sequencing reads through fastp at Q25 and MiXCR, retaining productive beta sequences. Entries are consolidated by CDR3 protein sequence, retaining the most common genes and DNA. The V and J calls, along with clone size, are taken from TCRdb and not from the paper's own processing. This sample lists some 14,000 distinct CDR3 sequences; 25% to 40% were detected once. The ten largest clones add up to roughly 26% of the sample.

In this chain, TRBV10-3 is recombined with TRBJ2-1; TRBD1 fits 11 bases in the junction. Here the sequenced sample was PBMCs, taken before or after stereotactic body radiation therapy (not recorded which). This TCR came from a donor at least 50 years old with non-small cell lung cancer. The CDR3 region: CAIRGQGGQDEQFF. The base sequence is TGTGCCATCAGGGGACAGGGGGGACAGGATGAGCAGTTCTTC.